This T cell receptor (beta chain) was retrieved from a study of shared clonotypes between healthy human individuals. Regarding the study as a whole: It was the few donors that limited the genetic and exposure-history diversity represented.

V lost 6 bases and J 9 bases, leaving 18 bases between the germline ends. Germline CDR1 SGHNT, CDR2 YENEEA. This CDR3 is 14 amino acids long. With respect to this clone: The antigen is unknown.

Replicate PCRs from sorted subsets contained 200 ng DNA, which is around 30,000 T cell genomes. Profiling relied on immunoSEQ multiplex PCR, and the TCRdb table lists in-frame clones only, not all of them. The sample consists of about 980,000 clones, over 60% of them appearing once. A CD45RA+ naive subset and a CD45RA-negative memory subset were split from CD4+ cells. Sequencing was performed on memory CD4+ T cells sorted from blood. As to subset: CD45RA-negative fraction. This receptor was identified in a man between 18 and 35 years old in good health. This rearrangement joins TRBV11-3 to TRBJ2-1; a weak D match, TRBD1 (6 bases). The DNA for the CDR3 is TGTGCCAGCAGAAGGGACACGGATGGGGGTGAGCAGTTCTTC. Residues: CASRRDTDGGEQFF.